Each of the 4 T cell receptor beta chains below was sequenced from the same sample in a study of Graves' ophthalmopathy and Graves' hyperthyroidism. RNA transcripts provided the template for amplifying TCR beta CDR3 regions. The first-round RT-PCR employed HTBI primers together with the Qiagen OneStep RT-PCR kit. A multiplex PCR was then performed as the second round. TCRdb called the multiplex PCR reads again in MiXCR, with one record for every CDR3 protein. The data contain fewer than 600,000 distinct CDR3 sequences, 13% to 15% of them singletons. The sequenced material came from blood. The receptors come from a woman younger than 45 with Graves' ophthalmopathy.

This clonotype was counted ten times or more. This sequence joins TRBV28 and TRBJ2-5, with a possible D match to TRBD1 (6 bases). Germline-derived CDR1 and CDR2 are MDHEN and SYDVKM. Trimming left V 4 bases short and J 1 base short, with 16 bases between. This CDR3 is built from 16 residues. The CDR3 coding sequence is TGTGCCAGCAGTTACCCCCACGGGACACTCCAAGAGACCCAGTACTTC. As protein: CASSYPHGTLQETQYF.

This clonotype showed up many times. The chain employs TRBV20-1 and TRBJ2-5, with D hard to call. Germline V lookup: CDR1 DFQATT, CDR2 SNEGSKA (reference sequence). This CDR3 is built from 14 residues. Trimming took off 0 bases at V and 1 base at J, with 9 bases between the two ends. The CDR3 DNA reads as TGCAGTGCTAGAGATGTACAGAGCCAAGAGACCCAGTACTTC. As protein: CSARDVQSQETQYF.

The sample holds many counts of this clonotype. The final CDR3 position lacks the conserved phenylalanine or tryptophan, pointing to a likely read error. The genes are TRBV2 and TRBJ1-6; 7 positions agree with TRBD1. This CDR3 is 14 amino acids long. Germline-derived CDR1 and CDR2 are SNHLY and FYNNEI. The CDR3 loop is CANGRGQHNSPLHS. The CDR3, as DNA: TGTGCTAACGGACGGGGACAGCATAATTCACCCCTCCACTCT.

In its sample, this clonotype was seen many times. The chain couples TRBV12-3 or TRBV12-4 to TRBJ2-5, with D perhaps matching TRBD2 (6 bases). Trimming took 6 bases from V and 5 from J, leaving 19 bases between them. The CDR3 length is 15 residues. CDR3 nucleotide sequence: TGTGCCAGCAGCCCCAAGTCGGGAGCGCGGGAGACCCAGTACTTC. Amino acid sequence: CASSPKSGARETQYF.